One and the same sample provided the 11 T cell receptor beta chains below, sequenced in a study of CD8 T cells in ankylosing spondylitis. The study, taken as a whole, reports: Blood from ankylosing spondylitis patients appeared to carry a characteristic roughly 8-variant TCR beta motif.

TCRdb called the 5' RACE reads again in MiXCR, with one record for every CDR3 protein. Found here are around 770,000 distinct CDR3 sequences, roughly 10% of them singletons; the top ten hold more than 0.5%. Antigens of these TCRs are unknown. The sequencing input was blood, either unsorted or a sorted T cell fraction (not recorded which). Receptor source: a male donor with ankylosing spondylitis.

The chain uses TRBV6-5 and TRBJ2-2, with D possibly being TRBD1 (6 bases). V was clipped by 2 bases and J by 1 base, with 11 bases between them. In germline, CDR1 is MNHEY, CDR2 SVGAGI. The CDR3 consists of 16 residues. CDR3 in amino acids: CASSYDRLLNTGELFF. In DNA, the CDR3 is TGTGCCAGCAGTTACGACAGGTTACTGAACACCGGGGAGCTGTTTTTT.

Concerning this clonotype itself: This may be a read error, as it is one base from a much larger clone. The chain carries TRBV29-1 and TRBJ2-1; 10 bases map to TRBD2. Germline CDR1 and CDR2: SQVTM and ANQGSEA. V shed 1 base, J shed 7 bases, and the junction held 10 bases outside the gene matches. The CDR3 contains 16 residues. The CDR3 loop is CSVEGTGLAILNEQFF. The CDR3 bases are TGCAGCGTTGAAGGAACGGGACTAGCGATTTTAAATGAGCAGTTCTTC.

This clonotype was counted between two and nine times. The CDR3 bases are TGCGCCAGCAGCTCCCTCGGACAGGGTGGAGAGACCCAGTACTTC. As protein: CASSSLGQGGETQYF. The chain carries TRBV5-1 and TRBJ2-5; 8 nucleotides line up with TRBD1. V shed 3 bases and J 4 bases; nucleotides not matched to a gene: 8. The length of the CDR3 is 15 residues. Per germline, CDR1 SGHRS and CDR2 YFSETQ. Variable domain in full (rest from reference TRBV5-1 and TRBJ2-5): KAGVTQTPRYLIKTRGQQVTLSCSPISGHRSVSWYQQTPGQGLQFLFEYFSETQRNKGNFPGRFSGRQFSNSRSEMNVSTLELGDSALYLCASSSLGQGGETQYFGPGTRLLVL.

The chain joins TRBV20-1 to TRBJ1-1, with TRBD1 as a possible D gene (5 bases). The CDR3 has 14 amino acids. The V end lost 5 bases, the J end lost 3 bases, and 16 bases lay between the germline ends. Germline values: CDR1 DFQATT, CDR2 SNEGSKA (reference sequence). CDR3 coding DNA: TGCAGTGCTTGGGAGCATTGGGGGGACACTGAAGCTTTCTTT. Residues: CSAWEHWGDTEAFF.

This clonotype has more than one count but fewer than ten. The V gene is TRBV24-1, the J gene TRBJ1-1; D gene ambiguous. V was trimmed by 4 bases and J by 1 base, leaving 12 bases between them. This CDR3 spans 15 amino acids. CDR1 KGHDR and CDR2 SFDVKD come from the germline V gene. CDR3 residues: CATSDPSRGNTEAFF. DNA for the CDR3: TGTGCCACCAGTGACCCAAGCCGGGGGAACACTGAAGCTTTCTTT.

This clonotype was detected ten times or more. The rearrangement links TRBV12-3 or TRBV12-4 to TRBJ1-1; D uncertain. The V gene lost 2 bases and the J gene lost 5 bases, with 12 bases spanning the gap. CDR3 length equals 14 residues. The CDR3 sequence is CASSLSRTETEAFF. The CDR3 coding sequence is TGTGCCAGCAGTTTAAGCCGGACGGAGACTGAAGCTTTCTTT.

The V and J genes are TRBV25-1 and TRBJ1-4, with 8 nucleotides matching TRBD1. The CDR3 loop spans 13 amino acids. Germline CDR1 is MGHDK and CDR2 is SYGVNS. The ends lost 5 bases at V and 9 bases at J; junction bases unmatched: 5. In DNA form, the CDR3 reads TGTGCCAGCAGTACGGACAGGGTGAAAAAACTGTTTTTT. This encodes CASSTDRVKKLFF.

This clonotype was counted only a few times. CDR3 nucleotide sequence: TGTGCCAGCAGGGCCGGGACTTCCGGAAACACTGAAGCTTTCTTT. Translating it yields CASRAGTSGNTEAFF. The rearrangement links TRBV2 to TRBJ1-1, with D perhaps TRBD1 (5 bases). CDR1 is SNHLY and CDR2 is FYNNEI in the germline V gene. The CDR3 consists of 15 residues. The ends were cut back, 6 bases at V and 2 bases at J, with 16 bases in the middle.

This clonotype was seen many times. The J gene is TRBJ1-2, the V gene TRBV11-2, with a weak D call TRBD1 (5 bases). Trimming took off 2 bases at V and 4 bases at J, with 11 bases between the two ends. This CDR3 spans 14 amino acids. CDR1 and CDR2 from the germline V gene are SGHAT and FQNNGV. The CDR3 DNA reads TGTGCCAGCAGCTTATGGACAAGACCCTATGGCTACACCTTC. Translating gives CASSLWTRPYGYTF.

This clonotype was recorded at least ten times. This chain uses TRBV6-2 or TRBV6-3 with TRBJ2-7, with TRBD1 identical over 8 bases. V lost 2 bases, J lost 1 base, and 7 bases stayed unmatched. The CDR3 contains 16 residues. In germline, CDR1 is MNHEY, CDR2 SVGEGT. This chain's CDR3 is CASSYPRTGRSYEQYF. In nucleotides, the CDR3 is TGTGCCAGCAGTTACCCAAGGACAGGGAGGTCCTACGAGCAGTACTTC.

The V call is TRBV29-1, the J call TRBJ1-2, with 7 bases identical to TRBD1. The CDR3 is 12 amino acids. Trimming cost V 7 bases and J 6 bases; bases outside gene matches: 8. Germline CDR1 and CDR2: SQVTM and ANQGSEA. DNA of the CDR3: TGCAGCGATATAGACAGGGCCGATGGCTACACCTTC. Amino acid sequence: CSDIDRADGYTF. The full variable domain, rest sourced from reference TRBV29-1 and TRBJ1-2, is SAVISQKPSRDICQRGTSLTIQCQVDSQVTMMFWYRQQPGQSLTLIATANQGSEATYESGFVIDKFPISRPNLTFSTLTVSNMSPEDSSIYLCSDIDRADGYTFGSGTRLTVV.